This T cell receptor (beta chain) was documented in a study of shared T cell receptors in the human thymus. The protocol was immunoSEQ multiplex PCR, while the TCRdb copy is restricted to in-frame clones and leaves out a portion. The sample includes roughly 660,000 clones, around nine tenths of them seen just once. Germline V gives CDR1 MDHEN, CDR2 SYDVKM. This CDR3 region has 14 residues. The ends lost 8 bases at V and 4 bases at J; junction bases unmatched: 10. The sample was also linked to a second study, of human thymus T cells. That source reports: Donors consisted of healthy Finnish infants (having corrective surgery for congenital heart defects). The source of the thymus tissue was resections taken during corrective heart surgery. In thymic and blood repertoires alike, V and J usage looked biased. As related research reported, thymic repertoires overlapped highly among unrelated individuals.

The TCR sequence derives from a boy under two years old with a congenital heart defect. This chain uses TRBV28 with TRBJ1-2; 7 bases line up with TRBD1. The sequencing sample was made of thymocytes. The CDR3 bases are TGTGCCAGCTGTGGGACAGCCCCTTTCTATGGCTACACCTTC. Protein sequence: CASCGTAPFYGYTF.